This entry is about one T cell receptor beta chain. Its antigen is unknown. It was CD45RO-negative cells, positively selected for CCR7, that made up naive CD8 cells, with terminally differentiated effector memory CD45RA+ cells excluded. The data stem from a study of shared clonotypes between healthy human individuals. Germline assignment: CDR1 SQVTM and CDR2 ANQGSEA. The CDR3 has 14 residues. V lost 3 bases and J 2 bases, leaving 14 bases between the germline ends. Per the original methods: ImmunoSEQ only sent back junction sequences with no quality scores, so filtering was done differently. Repertoires were generated with immunoSEQ multiplex PCR, while TCRdb's copy carries only in-frame clones and drops some. V, J and clone size were drawn from that table, and D and trimming were deduced from the DNA. In the table there are millions of clones, under 95% of which are singletons. Study conclusions and caveats: Generation probability values for non-shared clonotypes were lower than those for clonotypes shared by all four donors. Only blood was sampled, and tissue TCR repertoires likely differ from blood ones.

This chain links TRBV29-1 with TRBJ2-7; tentatively, D is TRBD1 (6 bases). Sequencing was done on a sample of naive CD8+ T cells from PBMCs. The TCR was taken from a man between 18 and 35 years old in good health. Some clones in this sample may be carry-over from other donors' samples. CDR3 in amino acids: CSVETRDKTYEQYF. In DNA form, the CDR3 reads TGCAGCGTTGAGACCCGGGACAAAACCTACGAGCAGTACTTC.